The 15 T cell receptor beta chains reported below all come from one sample, sequenced in a study of lymphopenia after photon versus proton radiotherapy (dated by TCRdb to the late 2010s). The library was obtained by the immunoSEQ multiplex PCR assay. Entries here come from immuneACCESS through TCRdb and include only in-frame sequences with V and J called. Some clones fail to appear in such tables; in the studies checked, an unresolved V gene covers under half of the shortfall, and the cause of the remainder is unknown. Present in this sample are 20,000 to 25,000 clones, around 84% of which were seen just once. Of the sample, about 19% is held by the ten largest clones. The sequencing used peripheral blood, collected from a patient treated with photon-based radiotherapy. All receptors derive from a man in his sixties with pancreatic cancer.

This clone has just a few counts. The rearrangement joins TRBV7-9 to TRBJ1-6; the D is unclear. V lost 1 base, J lost 6 bases, and 4 bases lay in between. The germline gives CDR1 SEHNR, CDR2 FQNEAQ (reference sequence). The length of the CDR3 is 13 residues. The CDR3 reads CASSLDLNSPLHF. In DNA form, the CDR3 reads TGTGCCAGCAGCTTAGATCTTAATTCACCCCTCCACTTT.

The chain couples TRBV6-6 to TRBJ2-3; 12 bases match TRBD2. J gave up 5 bases and V 6 bases, and 6 bases lay outside the gene matches. The germline V gene has CDR1 MNHNY and CDR2 SVGAGI (reference sequence). The CDR3 sequence is 15 residues long. In DNA form, the CDR3 reads TGTGCCAGCAGACCTCTAGCGGGGGGGGGAGATACGCAGTATTTT. Encoded protein: CASRPLAGGGDTQYF.

The chain carries TRBV6-1 and TRBJ1-5; D remains unclear. CDR3 length: 15 residues. Germline CDR1 MNHNS, CDR2 SASEGT. With 1 base removed from V and 7 bases from J, the gap between germline ends came to 14 bases. CDR3 region: CASSEGAGSGQPQHF. Written as DNA, the CDR3 is TGTGCCAGCAGTGAAGGGGCGGGGTCGGGGCAGCCCCAGCATTTT.

The rearrangement uses TRBV9 and TRBJ1-5; unclear D gene. Trimming removed 1 base at V and 0 bases at J, with 8 bases between. CDR1 is SGDLS, CDR2 YYNGEE, per germline. This CDR3 is 15 amino acids long. The CDR3 spells CASSVSSHSNQPQHF. Here the CDR3 DNA reads TGTGCCAGCAGCGTATCAAGCCATAGCAATCAGCCCCAGCATTTT. Full variable domain (outside the CDR3, taken from reference TRBV9 and TRBJ1-5): DSGVTQTPKHLITATGQRVTLRCSPRSGDLSVYWYQQSLDQGLQFLIQYYNGEERAKGNILERFSAQQFPDLHSELNLSSLELGDSALYFCASSVSSHSNQPQHFGDGTRLSIL.

The genes are TRBV5-4 and TRBJ2-3; 10 bases line up with TRBD2. Germline assignment: CDR1 SGHNT and CDR2 YYREEE (reference sequence). The CDR3 spans 15 residues. V dropped 3 bases and J dropped 2; count of bases not matched to a gene: 3. As DNA, the CDR3 is TGTGCCAGCAGCTCTAGCGGGGGAGTCACAGATACGCAGTATTTT. Translation gives CASSSSGGVTDTQYF.

The rearrangement joins TRBV7-6 to TRBJ1-5; TRBD1 agrees at 7 bases. The V gene end was trimmed by 1 base and the J gene end by 2 bases; junction bases not matched to a gene: 2. This CDR3 is built from 15 residues. Germline loops: CDR1 SGHVS, CDR2 FNYEAQ. This CDR3 is CASSLVQGGNQPQHF. The CDR3 region has the DNA TGTGCCAGCAGCTTAGTTCAGGGGGGCAATCAGCCCCAGCATTTT.

This chain connects TRBV2 to TRBJ1-5; unclear D gene. Looked up from germline, CDR1 is SNHLY and CDR2 is FYNNEI. The CDR3 is 12 residues long. The germline V and J ends were trimmed by 4 bases and 10 bases, with 11 bases remaining between them. The CDR3 coding sequence is TGTGCCAGCAGTGTGGCAGCTCTTCCCCAGCATTTT. Translating it yields CASSVAALPQHF.

This chain links TRBV19 with TRBJ1-5; D possibly corresponds to TRBD1 (5 bases). The germline gives CDR1 LNHDA, CDR2 SQIVND (reference sequence). This CDR3 spans 15 amino acids. Trimming cost V 6 bases and J 4 bases, with 16 bases left between them. The CDR3 DNA reads TGTGCCAGTAGGACCTATGGGGGGGATAATCAGCCCCAGCATTTT. Its protein is CASRTYGGDNQPQHF.

The gene calls are TRBV7-9 and TRBJ2-6; D not certain. Trimming removed 6 bases from V and 0 bases from J, with 15 bases in between. CDR1 is SEHNR and CDR2 is FQNEAQ in the germline V gene (reference sequence). There are 17 residues in the CDR3. CDR3 sequence reads: CASRPRGSRSGANVLTF. The CDR3 region has the DNA TGTGCCAGCAGACCGCGAGGCAGCCGCTCTGGGGCCAACGTCCTGACTTTC.

This sequence joins TRBV5-1 and TRBJ2-6; D is perhaps TRBD1 (5 bases). This CDR3 region has 18 residues. Deletions cut 1 base from V and 0 bases from J, with 14 bases between. Looked up from germline, CDR1 is SGHRS and CDR2 is YFSETQ. Written as DNA, the CDR3 is TGCGCCAGCAGCTTGTTTGAACAGGCGAGCTCTGGGGCCAACGTCCTGACTTTC. Translating it yields CASSLFEQASSGANVLTF.

The chain joins TRBV4-2 to TRBJ1-4, with 7 nucleotides matching TRBD1. Germline V gene sequence: CDR1 LGHNA, CDR2 YNFKEQ. The CDR3 length is 15 residues. V lost 2 bases, J lost 1 base, and 1 base stayed unmatched. The CDR3 DNA is TGTGCCAGCAGCCAATACAGGGGAACTAATGAAAAACTGTTTTTT. It encodes CASSQYRGTNEKLFF.

With regard to this clone: This sample includes further DNA sequences coding for the same CDR3. This chain joins TRBV6-1 and TRBJ2-5; TRBD1 matches at 7 bases. CDR1 and CDR2 from the germline V gene are MNHNS and SASEGT. This CDR3 has 13 amino acids. The J segment lost 2 bases and the V segment lost 5 bases, leaving 2 bases of the junction unmatched. CDR3 sequence (DNA): TGTGCCAGCAGTCGGGGACAGCAAGAGACCCAGTACTTC. The encoded protein is CASSRGQQETQYF.

The genes are TRBV11-2 and TRBJ1-5, with D uncertain. The CDR3 runs 18 residues. Trimming removed 5 bases from V and 2 bases from J, with 22 bases in between. The germline V gene has CDR1 SGHAT and CDR2 FQNNGV. Here the CDR3 reads CASSETGGGLFGNQPQHF. DNA for the CDR3: TGTGCCAGCAGCGAAACCGGTGGAGGGCTTTTTGGCAATCAGCCCCAGCATTTT.

The chain recombines TRBV18 with TRBJ2-3; TRBD1 matches 7 bases. V was pared by 5 bases and J by 6 bases, with 8 bases of the junction left unmatched. This CDR3 contains 14 residues. The germline V gene encodes CDR1 KGHSH and CDR2 LQKENI. Here the CDR3 DNA reads TGTGCCAGCTCAACACAGGGGAGTAGGGATACGCAGTATTTT. Encoded protein: CASSTQGSRDTQYF.

In its sample, this clone was seen once. V gene TRBV5-3 combines with J gene TRBJ2-7; D gene ambiguous. TRBV5-3 is recorded as an ORF, its role being uncertain. CDR3 length: 13 residues. V lost 0 bases and J lost 8, with 12 bases in between. CDR3 nucleotide sequence: TGTGCCAGAAGCTTGGGAGGCCCAAGGAAGCAGTACTTC. The encoded protein is CARSLGGPRKQYF.